The sequence of this T cell receptor (beta chain) was determined in a study of identical twins. The CDR3 spans 17 residues. The germline CDR1 and CDR2 sequences are WNHNN and SYGVQD (reference sequence). V lost 0 bases and J 0 bases, leaving 9 bases between the germline ends. In TCRdb, the 5' RACE reads were re-called with MiXCR into one record per CDR3 protein. Here the sample spans roughly 470,000 distinct CDR3 sequences, roughly an eighth being singletons. This same sample was also taken into another study, of yellow fever vaccine responses in identical twins.

The sequenced sample consisted of CD4+ T cells sorted from blood. This receptor was obtained from a woman aged 18-30 years in good health. This chain joins TRBV10-1 and TRBJ2-6; the D gene is possibly TRBD2 (7 bases). CDR3 region: CASSESGGASGANVLTF. The CDR3 bases are TGCGCCAGCAGTGAGTCAGGGGGGGCCTCTGGGGCCAACGTCCTGACTTTC.